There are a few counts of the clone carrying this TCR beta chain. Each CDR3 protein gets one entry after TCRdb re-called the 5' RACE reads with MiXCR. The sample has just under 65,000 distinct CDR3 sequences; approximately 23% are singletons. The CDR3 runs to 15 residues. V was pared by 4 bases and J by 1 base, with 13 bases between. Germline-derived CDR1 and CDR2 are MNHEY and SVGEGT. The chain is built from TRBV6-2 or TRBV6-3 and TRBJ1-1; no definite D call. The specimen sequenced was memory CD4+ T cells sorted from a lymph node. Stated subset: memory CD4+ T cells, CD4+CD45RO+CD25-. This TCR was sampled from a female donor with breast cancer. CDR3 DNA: TGTGCCAGCAGTTTTCGGACGGAACGGAACACTGAAGCTTTCTTT. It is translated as CASSFRTERNTEAFF.